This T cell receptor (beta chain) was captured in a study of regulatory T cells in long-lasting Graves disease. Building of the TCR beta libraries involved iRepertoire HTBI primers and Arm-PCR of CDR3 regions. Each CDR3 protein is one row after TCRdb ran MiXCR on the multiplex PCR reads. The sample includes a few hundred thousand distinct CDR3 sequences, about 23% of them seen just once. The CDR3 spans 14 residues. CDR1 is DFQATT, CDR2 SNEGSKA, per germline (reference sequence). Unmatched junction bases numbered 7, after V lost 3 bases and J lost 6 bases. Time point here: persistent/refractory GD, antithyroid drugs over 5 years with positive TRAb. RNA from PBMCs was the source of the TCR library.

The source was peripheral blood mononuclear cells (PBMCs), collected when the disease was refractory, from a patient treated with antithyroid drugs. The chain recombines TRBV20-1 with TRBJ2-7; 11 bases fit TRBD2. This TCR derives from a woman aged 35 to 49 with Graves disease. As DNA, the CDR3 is TGCAGTGCTAGGGTACTAGCGGGAGCACCCGAGCAGTACTTC. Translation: CSARVLAGAPEQYF.